What follows are 4 T cell receptor beta chains derived from one specimen sequenced in a study of T cell responses to AZD1222 COVID-19 vaccine. The repertoire was sequenced with immunoSEQ multiplex PCR; TCRdb's copy has only in-frame clones and lacks some. The data show about 120,000 clones, 92% seen once. The sequencing used peripheral blood, collected on day 0 of AZD1222 vaccination. Receptor source: an adult in good health.

The chain employs TRBV6-2 or TRBV6-3 and TRBJ2-3; 12 nucleotides match TRBD2. CDR3 length equals 15 residues. The trim removed 5 bases at V and 4 bases at J, leaving 4 bases unmatched. CDR1 and CDR2 from the germline V gene are MNHEY and SVGEGT. The chain's CDR3 is CASSETSGSADTQYF. The CDR3 DNA is TGTGCCAGCAGTGAGACTAGCGGGAGCGCAGATACGCAGTATTTT.

The chain carries TRBV10-2 and TRBJ2-1; D unresolved. Germline CDR1 and CDR2: WSHSY and SAAADI. This CDR3 contains 10 residues. Trimming cost V 9 bases and J 10 bases, with 10 bases left between them. The CDR3 DNA reads as TGCGCCAGTCAGACCGTAGAGCAGTTCTTC. Encoded protein: CASQTVEQFF.

This chain joins TRBV3-1 (or the pseudogene TRBV3-2) and TRBJ1-2; D gene uncertain. This CDR3 is built from 14 residues. Germline V gene lookup returns CDR1 LGHDT and CDR2 YNNKEL (reference sequence). V shed 0 bases and J shed 4 bases, with 9 bases lying between them. The CDR3 sequence: CASSQDWSLYGYTF. The CDR3, as DNA: TGTGCCAGCAGCCAAGATTGGAGTCTCTATGGCTACACCTTC.

This clone showed up just once. The chain is built from TRBV7-9 and TRBJ2-7; either TRBD1 or TRBD2 may supply D (6 bases each). CDR1 SEHNR and CDR2 FQNEAQ come from the germline V gene (reference sequence). Trimming cost V 5 bases and J 5 bases, with 22 bases left between them. CDR3 length equals 16 residues. CDR3 DNA: TGTGCCAGCAGCCACCCACGTGGGGGGCCCCGGGACGAGCAGTACTTC. This sequence encodes CASSHPRGGPRDEQYF.